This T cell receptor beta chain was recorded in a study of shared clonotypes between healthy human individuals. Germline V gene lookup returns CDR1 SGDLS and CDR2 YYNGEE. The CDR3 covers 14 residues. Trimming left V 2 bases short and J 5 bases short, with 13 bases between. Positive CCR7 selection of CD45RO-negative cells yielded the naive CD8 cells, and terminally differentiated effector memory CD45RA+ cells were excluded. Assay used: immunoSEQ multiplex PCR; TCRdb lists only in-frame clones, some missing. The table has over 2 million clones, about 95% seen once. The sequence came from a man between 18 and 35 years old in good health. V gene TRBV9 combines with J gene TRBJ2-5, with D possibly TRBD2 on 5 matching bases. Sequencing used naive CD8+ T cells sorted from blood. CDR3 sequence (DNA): TGTGCCAGCAGCGTGACCGGGGATCCGGAGACCCAGTACTTC. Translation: CASSVTGDPETQYF. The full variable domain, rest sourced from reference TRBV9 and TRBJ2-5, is DSGVTQTPKHLITATGQRVTLRCSPRSGDLSVYWYQQSLDQGLQFLIQYYNGEERAKGNILERFSAQQFPDLHSELNLSSLELGDSALYFCASSVTGDPETQYFGPGTRLLVL.